The T cell receptor beta chain under discussion was sequenced for a study of blood T cell repertoires in COVID-19. The wider study: Samples of COVID-19 (acute and convalescent) were obtained from the United States, Italy and Spain.

The protocol was immunoSEQ multiplex PCR, while the TCRdb copy is restricted to in-frame clones and leaves out a portion. The table shows 110,000 to 150,000 clones, with roughly 84% occurring only once. Germline assignment: CDR1 LNHNV and CDR2 YYDKDF (reference sequence). Trimming shortened V by 0 bases and J by 0 bases, and 21 bases separated the two germline ends. The CDR3 totals 19 residues. Sequenced sample: peripheral blood. The chain links TRBV15 to TRBJ2-7, with D hard to call. The TCR sequence derives from a man in his fifties or sixties with active or convalescent COVID-19. The CDR3 is CATSRESSVSTLYSYEQYF. CDR3 bases: TGTGCCACCAGCAGAGAAAGCAGTGTTAGCACCCTCTACTCCTACGAGCAGTACTTC.